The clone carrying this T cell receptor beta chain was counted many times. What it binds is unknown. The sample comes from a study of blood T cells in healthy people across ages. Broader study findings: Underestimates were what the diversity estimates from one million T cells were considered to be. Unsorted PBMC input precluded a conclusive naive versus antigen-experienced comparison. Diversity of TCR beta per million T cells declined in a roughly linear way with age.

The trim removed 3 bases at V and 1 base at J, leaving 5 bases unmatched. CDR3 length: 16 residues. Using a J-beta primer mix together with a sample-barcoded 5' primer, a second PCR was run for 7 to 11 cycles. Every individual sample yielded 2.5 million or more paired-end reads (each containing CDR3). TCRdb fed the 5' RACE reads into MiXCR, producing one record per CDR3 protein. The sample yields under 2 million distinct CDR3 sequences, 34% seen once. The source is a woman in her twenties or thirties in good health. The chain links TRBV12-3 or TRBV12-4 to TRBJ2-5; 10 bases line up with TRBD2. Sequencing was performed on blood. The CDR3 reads CASSFLASGGQETQYF. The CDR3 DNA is TGTGCCAGCAGTTTCTTGGCTAGCGGGGGCCAAGAGACCCAGTACTTC.